A selection of T cell receptor beta chains follows, all from one sample in a study of CD4+ T cells in melanoma. Measured with immunoSEQ multiplex PCR; TCRdb has only the in-frame clones, and not every one. The sample yields more than 90,000 clones, around 93% seen once. Sequenced: peripheral blood. The receptors originated from a human donor with melanoma. CDR3s include the opening cysteine and the closing phenylalanine or tryptophan. A D gene is named only where the DNA matches it firmly. The listing skips clone size in some rows; elsewhere it reads once, few, many or a size class.

J gene | V gene | D gene | clone size | CDR3 protein | CDR3 DNA
TRBJ1-2 | TRBV28 | NA | NA | CASSGLNYGYTF | TGTGCCAGCTCTGGACTGAACTATGGCTACACCTTC
TRBJ2-1 | TRBV5-4 | TRBD2 | NA | CASSRSGGAYNEQFF | TGTGCCAGCAGTCGCAGCGGGGGGGCCTACAATGAGCAGTTCTTC
TRBJ2-7 | TRBV27 | NA | once | CASRRQGGSYEQYF | TGTGCCAGCAGGCGACAGGGAGGTTCTTACGAGCAGTACTTC
TRBJ1-2 | TRBV5-4 | NA | NA | CASSSAGGPNYGYTF | TGTGCCAGCAGCTCCGCGGGCGGCCCTAACTATGGCTACACCTTC
TRBJ2-7 | TRBV28 | TRBD1 | once | CASSFGTGRAGEQYF | TGTGCCAGCAGTTTCGGGACAGGTAGGGCCGGTGAGCAGTACTTC
TRBJ1-4 | TRBV6-6 | NA | NA | CASSFPGEGEKLFF | TGTGCCAGCAGTTTCCCAGGGGAGGGCGAGAAACTGTTTTTT
TRBJ1-5 | TRBV4-3 | NA | once | CASSQEGGQPQHF | TGCGCCAGCAGCCAAGAGGGGGGTCAGCCCCAGCATTTT
TRBJ2-6 | TRBV19 | TRBD2 | once | CATQRGGGVSGANVLTF | TGTGCCACCCAGCGGGGGGGTGGGGTCTCTGGGGCCAACGTCCTGACTTTC
TRBJ2-3 | TRBV9 | TRBD2 | NA | CASSVVGLSGGRTDTQYF | TGTGCCAGCAGCGTAGTGGGGCTTAGCGGGGGACGCACAGATACGCAGTATTTT
TRBJ1-2 | TRBV4-1 | NA | NA | CASSQDGGYGYTF | TGCGCCAGCAGCCAAGACGGTGGCTATGGCTACACCTTC
TRBJ1-2 | TRBV30 | NA | NA | CAWIAQVGGYTF | TGTGCCTGGATTGCCCAGGTTGGTGGCTACACCTTC
TRBJ1-5 | TRBV7-9 | NA | NA | CASSLVRASGNQPQHF | TGTGCCAGCAGCTTAGTAAGGGCTTCGGGCAATCAGCCCCAGCATTTT
TRBJ2-3 | TRBV5-6 | NA | NA | CASSTGAGEKDTQYF | TGTGCCAGCAGCACCGGGGCAGGGGAAAAAGATACGCAGTATTTT
TRBJ2-5 | TRBV7-6 | NA | NA | CASSPLSGQETQYF | TGTGCCAGCAGCCCCCTGTCGGGTCAAGAGACCCAGTACTTC
TRBJ2-7 | TRBV7-2 | TRBD1 | NA | CASSPGTGSYEQYF | TGTGCCAGCAGCCCCGGGACAGGTTCCTACGAGCAGTACTTC
TRBJ1-2 | TRBV25-1 | NA | NA | CASSVGLGYTF | TGTGCCAGCAGTGTGGGTTTAGGCTACACCTTC
TRBJ2-1 | TRBV7-3 | TRBD2 | NA | CASSAPGLAGGNEQFF | TGTGCCAGCAGCGCACCGGGACTAGCGGGAGGCAATGAGCAGTTCTTC
TRBJ2-7 | TRBV18 | NA | NA | CASSPLGEQYF | TGTGCCAGCTCACCTCTGGGGGAGCAGTACTTC
TRBJ2-5 | TRBV7-9 | NA | NA | CASSRAQETQYF | TGTGCCAGCAGCCGGGCTCAAGAGACCCAGTACTTC
TRBJ2-5 | TRBV7-3 | NA | NA | CASSPGMRETQYF | TGTGCCAGCAGCCCGGGGATGAGGGAGACCCAGTACTTC
TRBJ2-4 | TRBV19 | NA | NA | CASKSGNIQYF | TGTGCCAGTAAGTCTGGGAACATTCAGTACTTC
TRBJ1-4 | TRBV5-1 | NA | NA | CASSLVQGKEKLFF | TGCGCCAGCAGCTTGGTTCAGGGAAAGGAAAAACTGTTTTTT
TRBJ2-7 | TRBV7-8 | NA | NA | CASSLSAQGYEQYF | TGTGCCAGCAGCTTATCGGCTCAGGGCTACGAGCAGTACTTC
TRBJ2-7 | TRBV11-2 | NA | NA | CASSPRRGGDEQYF | TGTGCCAGCAGCCCGAGACGAGGTGGGGACGAGCAGTACTTC
TRBJ1-1 | TRBV6-4 | NA | NA | CASSDARGTEAFF | TGTGCCAGCAGTGACGCCAGGGGCACTGAAGCTTTCTTT
TRBJ2-3 | TRBV2 | TRBD1 | NA | CAGGQGRDTDTQYF | TGTGCCGGGGGACAGGGAAGGGACACAGATACGCAGTATTTT
TRBJ1-2 | TRBV7-2 | NA | NA | CASSPGPANYGYTF | TGTGCCAGCAGCCCGGGACCGGCTAACTATGGCTACACCTTC
TRBJ1-1 | TRBV6-5 | NA | NA | CASSYNRLMNTEAFF | TGTGCCAGCAGTTACAACAGGCTTATGAACACTGAAGCTTTCTTT
TRBJ2-7 | TRBV2 | NA | NA | CASSEYHYEQYF | TGTGCCAGCAGTGAATATCATTACGAGCAGTACTTC
TRBJ1-6 | TRBV30 | NA | NA | CAWSPGATGSPLHF | TGTGCCTGGAGTCCGGGGGCGACGGGTTCACCCCTCCACTTT
TRBJ2-3 | TRBV11-1 | NA | NA | CASSSRHFSTDTQYF | TGTGCCAGCAGCTCGCGACACTTTTCCACAGATACGCAGTATTTT
TRBJ1-6 | TRBV5-8 | NA | NA | CASSLGQENSPLHF | TGTGCCAGCAGCTTGGGACAGGAGAATTCACCCCTCCACTTT
TRBJ2-5 | TRBV4-2 | TRBD1 | NA | CASSPVGQGEETQYF | TGTGCCAGCAGCCCTGTAGGACAGGGCGAGGAGACCCAGTACTTC
TRBJ1-4 | TRBV27 | NA | once | CASSQWGDGEKLFF | TGTGCCAGCAGTCAATGGGGGGATGGTGAAAAACTGTTTTTT
TRBJ1-2 | TRBV4-3 | NA | NA | CASSQDGRVTYGYTF | TGCGCCAGCAGCCAAGATGGTCGGGTCACTTATGGCTACACCTTC
TRBJ1-3 | TRBV7-9 | NA | NA | CASSLGSNLGNTIYF | TGTGCCAGCAGCTTAGGGTCCAACTTGGGAAACACCATATATTTT
TRBJ1-6 | TRBV10-3 | NA | NA | CAITGSYNSPLHF | TGTGCCATCACAGGGTCCTATAATTCACCCCTCCACTTT
TRBJ1-1 | TRBV5-4 | NA | NA | CASSLSPTGTNTEAFF | TGTGCCAGCAGCTTGTCCCCCACAGGAACGAACACTGAAGCTTTCTTT
TRBJ2-1 | TRBV4-3 | NA | NA | CASSQGQDLNNEQFF | TGCGCCAGCAGCCAAGGACAGGATCTAAACAATGAGCAGTTCTTC
TRBJ2-5 | TRBV2 | TRBD2 | NA | CASRARGGRASETQYF | TGTGCCAGCAGGGCGAGGGGCGGGAGGGCCTCAGAGACCCAGTACTTC
TRBJ2-7 | TRBV4-3 | NA | NA | CASSKGGGPRDFYEQYF | TGCGCCAGCAGCAAAGGGGGGGGACCTAGGGATTTCTACGAGCAGTACTTC
TRBJ2-7 | TRBV27 | NA | NA | CASKDSGHLYEQYF | TGTGCCAGCAAGGATTCGGGACACCTATACGAGCAGTACTTC
TRBJ1-1 | TRBV2 | TRBD1 | NA | CASSEIGTGGYTEAFF | TGTGCCAGCAGTGAAATCGGGACAGGGGGCTATACTGAAGCTTTCTTT
TRBJ1-2 | TRBV2 | TRBD1 | NA | CASSSGTGTYGYTF | TGTGCCAGCAGCTCCGGGACAGGAACTTATGGCTACACCTTC
TRBJ2-3 | TRBV7-7 | NA | NA | CASSATSAADTQYF | TGTGCCAGCAGCGCCACTAGTGCGGCAGATACGCAGTATTTT
TRBJ2-5 | TRBV7-8 | TRBD2 | once | CASRWGGETQYF | TGTGCCAGCCGCTGGGGAGGGGAGACCCAGTACTTC
TRBJ2-7 | TRBV7-9 | NA | few | CASSPTQNWGYEQYF | TGTGCCAGCAGCCCTACACAGAATTGGGGCTACGAGCAGTACTTC
TRBJ1-1 | TRBV7-9 | NA | once | CASSLDSGAFF | TGTGCCAGCAGCTTAGACAGTGGAGCTTTCTTT
TRBJ1-1 | TRBV6-5 | NA | few | CASSYLSVGLNTEAFF | TGTGCCAGCAGTTACCTTTCCGTGGGCTTGAACACTGAAGCTTTCTTT
TRBJ1-6 | TRBV7-6 | NA | once | CASSLGANSPLHF | TGTGCCAGCAGCTTAGGAGCAAATTCACCCCTCCACTTT
TRBJ2-7 | TRBV2 | TRBD1 | NA | CAIRQGTYEQYF | TGTGCCATCCGACAGGGAACCTACGAGCAGTACTTC
TRBJ2-7 | TRBV6-5 | TRBD1 | NA | CASRPYQGQTYEQYF | TGTGCCAGCAGGCCCTATCAGGGACAGACCTACGAGCAGTACTTC
TRBJ2-1 | TRBV19 | NA | NA | CASSKDPNRNEQFF | TGTGCCAGTAGTAAGGACCCCAACCGCAATGAGCAGTTCTTC
TRBJ2-7 | TRBV5-1 | NA | once | CASSISGVEQYF | TGCGCCAGCAGTATCTCAGGGGTCGAGCAGTACTTC
TRBJ1-5 | TRBV6-5 | TRBD1 | NA | CASSTGGGQPQHF | TGTGCCAGCAGCACAGGGGGCGGTCAGCCCCAGCATTTT
TRBJ2-5 | TRBV5-4 | TRBD2 | NA | CASSFGLALQETQYF | TGTGCCAGCAGCTTCGGACTAGCACTCCAAGAGACCCAGTACTTC
TRBJ2-7 | TRBV29-1 | TRBD2 | once | CSVEPSGRESYEQYF | TGCAGCGTTGAGCCCAGCGGGAGAGAATCCTACGAGCAGTACTTC
TRBJ2-5 | TRBV5-8 | NA | NA | CASSHTSGTGQETQYF | TGTGCCAGCAGCCACACTTCGGGGACCGGCCAAGAGACCCAGTACTTC
TRBJ1-1 | TRBV28 | TRBD1 | NA | CASSLPDRVGTEAFF | TGTGCCAGCAGTTTACCCGACAGGGTAGGCACTGAAGCTTTCTTT
TRBJ2-3 | TRBV27 | NA | NA | CASSLSGGSSTDTQYF | TGTGCCAGCAGTTTATCGGGGGGCTCTAGCACAGATACGCAGTATTTT